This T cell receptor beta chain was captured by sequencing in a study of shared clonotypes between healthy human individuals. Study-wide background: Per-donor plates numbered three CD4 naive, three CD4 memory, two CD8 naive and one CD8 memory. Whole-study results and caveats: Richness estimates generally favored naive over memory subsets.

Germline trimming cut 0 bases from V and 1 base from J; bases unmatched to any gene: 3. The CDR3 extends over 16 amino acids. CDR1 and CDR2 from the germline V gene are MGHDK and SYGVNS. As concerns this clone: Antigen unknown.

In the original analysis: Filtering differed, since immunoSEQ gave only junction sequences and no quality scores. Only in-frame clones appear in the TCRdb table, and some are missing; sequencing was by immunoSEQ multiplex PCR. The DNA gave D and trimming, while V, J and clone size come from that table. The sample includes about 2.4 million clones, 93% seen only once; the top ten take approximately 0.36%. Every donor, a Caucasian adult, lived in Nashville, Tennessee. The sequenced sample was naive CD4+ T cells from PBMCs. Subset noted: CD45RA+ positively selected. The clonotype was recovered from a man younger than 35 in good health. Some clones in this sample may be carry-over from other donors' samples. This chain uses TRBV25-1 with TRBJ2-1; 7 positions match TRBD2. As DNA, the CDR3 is TGTGCCAGCAGTGAATACAGGACTAGATCCTACAATGAGCAGTTCTTC. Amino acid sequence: CASSEYRTRSYNEQFF.